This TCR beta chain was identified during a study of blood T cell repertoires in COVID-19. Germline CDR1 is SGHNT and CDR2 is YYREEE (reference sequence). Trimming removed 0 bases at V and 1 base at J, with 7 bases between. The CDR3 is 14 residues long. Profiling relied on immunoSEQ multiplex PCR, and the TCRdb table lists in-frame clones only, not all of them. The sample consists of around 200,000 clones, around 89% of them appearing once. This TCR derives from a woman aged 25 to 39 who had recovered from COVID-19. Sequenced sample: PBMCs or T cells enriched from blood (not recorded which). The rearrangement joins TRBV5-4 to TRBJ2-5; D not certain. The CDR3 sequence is CASSLGHLQETQYF. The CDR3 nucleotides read TGTGCCAGCAGCTTGGGACATCTCCAAGAGACCCAGTACTTC.